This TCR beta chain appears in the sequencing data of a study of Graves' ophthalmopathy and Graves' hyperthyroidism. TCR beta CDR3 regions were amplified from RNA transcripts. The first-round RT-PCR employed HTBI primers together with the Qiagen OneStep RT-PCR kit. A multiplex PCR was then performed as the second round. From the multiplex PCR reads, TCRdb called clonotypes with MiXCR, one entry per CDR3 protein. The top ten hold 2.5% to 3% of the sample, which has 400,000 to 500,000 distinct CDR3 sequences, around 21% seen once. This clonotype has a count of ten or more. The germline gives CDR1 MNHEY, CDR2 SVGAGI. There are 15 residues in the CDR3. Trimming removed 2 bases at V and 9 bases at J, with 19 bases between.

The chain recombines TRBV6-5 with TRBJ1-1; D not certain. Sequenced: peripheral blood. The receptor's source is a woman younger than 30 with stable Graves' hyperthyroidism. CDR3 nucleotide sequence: TGTGCCAGCAGTTACGAAGGGTTCGTTCATCTTAAAGCTTTCTTT. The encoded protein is CASSYEGFVHLKAFF.